Shown below are 26 T cell receptor beta chains from a single sample sequenced in a study of technical replicates of blood from a few donors. The method was immunoSEQ multiplex PCR; TCRdb's version includes in-frame clones alone and lacks a portion of them. The sample has 99,000 or so clones, roughly 96% seen once. Sequencing was carried out using T cells isolated from PBMCs. These receptors were taken from a human donor in good health.

The V call is TRBV28, the J call TRBJ2-1; 9 bases are a match to TRBD2. The germline V gene encodes CDR1 MDHEN and CDR2 SYDVKM. Trimming removed 5 bases from V and 5 bases from J; junction bases left unmatched: 10. The CDR3 sequence is 16 residues long. The CDR3 nucleotides are TGTGCCAGCAGTCCCGCGGGGCGGGAGGGTAACAATGAGCAGTTCTTC. It is translated as CASSPAGREGNNEQFF. The full variable domain, in which reference TRBV28 and TRBJ2-1 provide the parts outside the CDR3, is DVKVTQSSRYLVKRTGEKVFLECVQDMDHENMFWYRQDPGLGLRLIYFSYDVKMKEKGDIPEGYSVSREKKERFSLILESASTNQTSMYLCASSPAGREGNNEQFFGPGTRLTVL.

The rearrangement joins TRBV5-8 to TRBJ1-5; weak D call: TRBD1 (6 bases). The CDR3 is made up of 15 amino acids. Trimming shortened V by 0 bases and J by 3 bases, and 10 bases separated the two germline ends. CDR1 and CDR2 (germline): SGHTS, YDEGEE. In nucleotides, the CDR3 is TGTGCCAGCAGCTTGGGACAGGAGTTCAATCAGCCCCAGCATTTT. Its protein product is CASSLGQEFNQPQHF.

The J gene is TRBJ2-7, the V gene TRBV5-1; 12 bases match TRBD2. The germline V gene has CDR1 SGHRS and CDR2 YFSETQ. The CDR3 covers 16 residues. V lost 3 bases, J lost 0 bases, and 4 bases stayed unmatched. CDR3 nucleotide sequence: TGCGCCAGCAGCTCCGGACTAGCGGGGTTCTCCTACGAGCAGTACTTC. It is translated as CASSSGLAGFSYEQYF.

In DNA form, the CDR3 reads TGTGCCATCAGTGATACGGGGGGGAGTAATGAGCAGTTCTTC. Protein: CAISDTGGSNEQFF. The rearrangement joins TRBV10-3 to TRBJ2-1; 8 bases fit TRBD2. The CDR3 covers 14 residues. The V gene's germline CDR1 is ENHRY and CDR2 SYGVKD. With 3 bases clipped from V and 7 bases from J, the junction kept 5 bases outside the gene matches.

This chain connects TRBV4-1 to TRBJ2-7; 11 positions agree with TRBD1. The V and J ends lost 5 bases and 4 bases, in that order; junction bases with no gene match: 4. The CDR3 has 14 residues. Germline V lookup: CDR1 MGHRA, CDR2 YSYEKL. CDR3 sequence reads: CASSNGQGAYEQYF. CDR3 DNA sequence: TGCGCCAGCAGCAACGGACAGGGGGCTTACGAGCAGTACTTC.

This chain uses TRBV2 with TRBJ1-1; the D is unclear. The CDR3 length is 16 residues. Germline V lookup: CDR1 SNHLY, CDR2 FYNNEI. V dropped 3 bases and J dropped 1 base, with 15 bases sitting between them. CDR3 in amino acids: CASSEAAPTSNTEAFF. The CDR3 DNA is TGTGCCAGCAGTGAGGCGGCCCCTACCTCGAACACTGAAGCTTTCTTT.

This chain uses TRBV5-1 with TRBJ1-6, with D unresolved. The CDR3 is 14 residues long. Per the germline V gene, CDR1 is SGHRS and CDR2 is YFSETQ. V shed 4 bases and J shed 8 bases, with 13 bases lying between them. For the CDR3, the DNA is TGCGCCAGCAGCACGCCGGGGAGGGATTCACCCCTCCACTTT. Translated: CASSTPGRDSPLHF.

The chain employs TRBV4-2 and TRBJ2-3; weak D call: TRBD2 (6 bases). CDR1 and CDR2 (germline): LGHNA, YNFKEQ. V lost 2 bases and J lost 4, with 16 bases in between. The CDR3 extends over 16 amino acids. The CDR3 DNA is TGTGCCAGCAGCCAAAACGCGGGGCGCAGGTCAGATACGCAGTATTTT. Its protein is CASSQNAGRRSDTQYF.

J is TRBJ2-1 and V is TRBV7-3, with TRBD1 as a possible D gene (5 bases). V lost 5 bases, J lost 5 bases, and 13 bases lay in between. Per germline, CDR1 SGHTA and CDR2 FQGTGA. This CDR3 spans 14 amino acids. The CDR3 bases are TGTGCCAGCAGCCTACCGGACAAGAACAATGAGCAGTTCTTC. The encoded protein is CASSLPDKNNEQFF.

This chain uses TRBV5-8 with TRBJ1-2; unclear D gene. V was cut by 3 bases and J by 8 bases, with 14 bases left in between. There are 13 residues in the CDR3. From germline, CDR1 is SGHTS and CDR2 YDEGEE. CDR3 coding DNA: TGTGCCAGCAGCTGGACTGTATTGGAAGGCTACACCTTC. Translation: CASSWTVLEGYTF.

This chain uses TRBV27 with TRBJ2-2; no firm D call. The germline gives CDR1 MNHEY, CDR2 SMNVEV (reference sequence). The CDR3 runs 16 residues. V lost 1 base and J lost 1, with 10 bases in between. The CDR3 sequence: CASSLFPRGNTGELFF. The CDR3 nucleotides read TGTGCCAGCAGTTTATTTCCCCGCGGGAACACCGGGGAGCTGTTTTTT.

This clone was detected only once. The chain uses TRBV29-1 and TRBJ2-3; 8 bases fit TRBD1. The V gene end was trimmed by 8 bases and the J gene end by 3 bases; junction bases not matched to a gene: 7. There are 13 residues in the CDR3. Looked up from germline, CDR1 is SQVTM and CDR2 is ANQGSEA. Here the CDR3 reads CSSRQGSTDTQYF. The CDR3 region has the DNA TGCAGCTCGCGACAGGGGTCGACAGATACGCAGTATTTT.

This chain connects TRBV4-1 to TRBJ1-2; TRBD1 agrees at 7 bases. Germline lookup yields CDR1 MGHRA and CDR2 YSYEKL. The CDR3 sequence is 15 residues long. With V trimmed by 0 bases and J by 4 bases, 5 bases remained unmatched. The DNA for the CDR3 is TGCGCCAGCAGCCAAGAAGTTGACAGGGTCTATGGCTACACCTTC. Its protein product is CASSQEVDRVYGYTF.

This chain uses TRBV28 with TRBJ2-2; 8 bases are a match to TRBD2. Looked up from germline, CDR1 is MDHEN and CDR2 is SYDVKM. Trimming removed 3 bases from V and 4 bases from J; junction bases left unmatched: 10. The CDR3 is 17 amino acids. The CDR3 loop is CASSFPPMLAGTGELFF. The CDR3, as DNA: TGTGCCAGCAGTTTTCCCCCCATGCTAGCGGGCACCGGGGAGCTGTTTTTT.

The chain links TRBV9 to TRBJ2-3, with TRBD1 identical over 7 bases. Trimming cost V 0 bases and J 12 bases; bases outside gene matches: 10. The CDR3 covers 14 residues. The germline V gene has CDR1 SGDLS and CDR2 YYNGEE. As DNA, the CDR3 is TGTGCCAGCAGCGTAGAGGGGGCGCCGGTTCCTCAGTATTTT. Protein sequence: CASSVEGAPVPQYF.

The chain has TRBV7-3 and TRBJ2-2; 7 bases align to TRBD1. This CDR3 region has 14 residues. Per the germline V gene, CDR1 is SGHTA and CDR2 is FQGTGA. Unmatched junction bases numbered 2, after V lost 2 bases and J lost 5 bases. This CDR3 reads CASSLPGGTGELFF. The CDR3 coding sequence is TGTGCCAGCAGCTTACCAGGGGGTACCGGGGAGCTGTTTTTT.

This clone is a singleton in its sample. The J gene is TRBJ1-5, the V gene TRBV6-5; 7 bases agree with TRBD1. The CDR3 totals 14 residues. Germline assignment: CDR1 MNHEY and CDR2 SVGAGI. The ends lost 3 bases at V and 4 bases at J; junction bases unmatched: 3. CDR3 bases: TGTGCCAGCAGTTATCTACAGGGGAATCAGCCCCAGCATTTT. Translation: CASSYLQGNQPQHF.

The rearrangement uses TRBV27 and TRBJ2-1; maybe TRBD2 (5 bases). Per germline, CDR1 MNHEY and CDR2 SMNVEV (reference sequence). V was clipped by 6 bases and J by 8 bases, with 11 bases between them. This CDR3 is built from 12 residues. The CDR3 nucleotides are TGTGCCAGCAGGGTTAGCGTGGATGAGCAGTTCTTC. Its translation is CASRVSVDEQFF.

V is TRBV29-1 and J is TRBJ2-1; weak D call: TRBD2 (5 bases). The CDR3 extends over 15 amino acids. V shed 2 bases and J shed 4 bases, with 15 bases lying between them. Germline-derived CDR1 and CDR2 are SQVTM and ANQGSEA. The CDR3 reads CSVESERLGYNEQFF. In DNA, the CDR3 is TGCAGCGTTGAATCAGAGCGGCTCGGGTACAATGAGCAGTTCTTC.

The CDR3 spells CASLRGGGGSYNEQFF. The DNA of the CDR3 is TGTGCCAGTCTCAGGGGTGGGGGAGGGTCTTACAATGAGCAGTTCTTC. The chain recombines TRBV6-6 with TRBJ2-1; D may be TRBD2 (7 bases). Germline CDR1 MNHNY, CDR2 SVGAGI (reference sequence). Trimming removed 9 bases at V and 4 bases at J, with 22 bases between. The length of the CDR3 is 16 residues.

The chain uses TRBV6-5 and TRBJ1-6, with D perhaps matching TRBD1 (5 bases). The V gene lost 2 bases and the J gene lost 5 bases, with 10 bases spanning the gap. The CDR3 contains 15 residues. Germline V lookup: CDR1 MNHEY, CDR2 SVGAGI. The CDR3 DNA follows: TGTGCCAGCAGTTACCTTGGACAAAATAATTCACCCCTCCACTTT. It is translated as CASSYLGQNNSPLHF.

The rearrangement uses TRBV27 and TRBJ1-3, with D possibly TRBD1 on 6 matching bases. Trimming removed 6 bases at V and 2 bases at J, with 8 bases between. The CDR3 has 13 amino acids. Per the germline V gene, CDR1 is MNHEY and CDR2 is SMNVEV (reference sequence). The CDR3 loop is CASRDSAGNTIYF. CDR3 nucleotides: TGTGCCAGCAGGGACAGCGCTGGAAACACCATATATTTT.

This sequence joins TRBV10-3 and TRBJ2-7, with 7 bases lining up with TRBD2. Per germline, CDR1 ENHRY and CDR2 SYGVKD. CDR3 length: 18 amino acids. The J segment lost 6 bases and the V segment lost 6 bases, leaving 23 bases of the junction unmatched. Here the CDR3 reads CAISYSGSGLTSSVEQYF. In DNA, the CDR3 is TGTGCCATCAGCTATAGCGGTTCGGGACTAACTAGTTCGGTCGAGCAGTACTTC.

The rearrangement uses TRBV5-1 and TRBJ1-1; the D is unclear. The V gene's germline CDR1 is SGHRS and CDR2 YFSETQ. The V end was cut by 1 base, the J end by 4 bases, with 14 bases between. This CDR3 region has 15 residues. The CDR3 spells CASSLNGVSFTEAFF. CDR3 in DNA: TGCGCCAGCAGCTTGAACGGGGTATCCTTCACTGAAGCTTTCTTT.

The rearrangement joins TRBV10-3 to TRBJ2-1; no clear D gene. CDR3 length equals 15 residues. V was shortened by 5 bases and J by 4 bases, with 15 bases between the two germline ends. Germline V gene lookup returns CDR1 ENHRY and CDR2 SYGVKD. The CDR3 is CAISKPPTVYNEQFF. The CDR3 DNA is TGTGCCATCAGTAAACCCCCCACAGTTTACAATGAGCAGTTCTTC.

The rearrangement uses TRBV30 and TRBJ1-5; D is ambiguous. The CDR3 totals 15 residues. V lost 1 base to trimming and J lost 4 bases, with 14 bases between them. Germline V gene lookup returns CDR1 GTSNPN and CDR2 SVGIG (reference sequence). The CDR3 protein is CAWSETGGLNQPQHF. The CDR3 nucleotides are TGTGCCTGGAGTGAGACCGGTGGGCTGAATCAGCCCCAGCATTTT.